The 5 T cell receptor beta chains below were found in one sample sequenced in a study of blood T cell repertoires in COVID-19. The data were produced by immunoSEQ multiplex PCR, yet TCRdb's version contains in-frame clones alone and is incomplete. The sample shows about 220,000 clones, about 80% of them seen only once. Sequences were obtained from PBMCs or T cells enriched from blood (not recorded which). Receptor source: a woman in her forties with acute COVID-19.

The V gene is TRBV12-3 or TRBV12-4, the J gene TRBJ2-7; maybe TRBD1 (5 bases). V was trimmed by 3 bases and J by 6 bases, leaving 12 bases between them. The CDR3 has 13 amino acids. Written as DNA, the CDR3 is TGTGCCAGCAGTTTTGCCAGGGCGTTCGAGCAGTACTTC. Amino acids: CASSFARAFEQYF.

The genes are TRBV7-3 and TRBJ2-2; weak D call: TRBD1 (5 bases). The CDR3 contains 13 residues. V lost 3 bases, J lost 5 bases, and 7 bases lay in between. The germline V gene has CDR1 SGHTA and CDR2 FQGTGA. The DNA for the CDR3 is TGTGCCAGCAGCTTGGGGCCGACCGGGGAGCTGTTTTTT. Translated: CASSLGPTGELFF. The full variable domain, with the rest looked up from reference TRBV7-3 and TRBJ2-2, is GAGVSQTPSNKVTEKGKYVELRCDPISGHTALYWYRQSLGQGPEFLIYFQGTGAADDSGLPNDRFFAVRPEGSVSTLKIQRTERGDSAVYLCASSLGPTGELFFGEGSRLTVL.

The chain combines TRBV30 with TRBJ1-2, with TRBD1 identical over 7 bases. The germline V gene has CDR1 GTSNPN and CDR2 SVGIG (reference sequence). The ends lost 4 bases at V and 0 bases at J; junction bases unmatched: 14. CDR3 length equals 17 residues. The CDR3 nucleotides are TGTGCCTGGATTAAAGTTACAGGGGCCCCGTCTAACTATGGCTACACCTTC. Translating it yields CAWIKVTGAPSNYGYTF. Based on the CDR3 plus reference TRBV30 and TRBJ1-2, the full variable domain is SQTIHQWPATLVQPVGSPLSLECTVEGTSNPNLYWYRQAAGRGLQLLFYSVGIGQISSEVPQNLSASRPQDRQFILSSKKLLLSDSGFYLCAWIKVTGAPSNYGYTFGSGTRLTVV.

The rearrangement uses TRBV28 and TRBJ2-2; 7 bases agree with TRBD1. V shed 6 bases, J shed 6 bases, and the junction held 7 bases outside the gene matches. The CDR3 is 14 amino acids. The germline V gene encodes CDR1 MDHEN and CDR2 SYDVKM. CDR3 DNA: TGTGCCAGCAGCAGAGGGGGCGCGGCCGGGGAGCTGTTTTTT. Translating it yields CASSRGGAAGELFF.

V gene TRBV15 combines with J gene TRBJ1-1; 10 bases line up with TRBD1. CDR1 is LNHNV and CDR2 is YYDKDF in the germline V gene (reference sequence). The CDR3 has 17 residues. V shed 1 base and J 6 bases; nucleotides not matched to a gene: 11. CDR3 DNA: TGTGCCACCAGCAGAGTATTGACAGGGGGCAGGAGTGCTGAAGCTTTCTTT. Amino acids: CATSRVLTGGRSAEAFF.